This TCR beta chain was documented in a study of T cell changes during pregnancy in multiple sclerosis. V lost 6 bases and J 4 bases, leaving 12 bases between the germline ends. Germline-derived CDR1 and CDR2 are MDHEN and SYDVKM. The CDR3 has 13 residues. The repertoire was sequenced with immunoSEQ multiplex PCR; TCRdb's copy has only in-frame clones and lacks some. The repertoire holds over 20,000 clones, with about 85% as singletons. The chain employs TRBV28 and TRBJ1-2; D not resolved. Sequencing used CD8+ T cells from peripheral blood mononuclear cells, obtained before pregnancy. This TCR was sampled from a female donor with multiple sclerosis, enrolled in a pregnancy study. Here the CDR3 reads CASSPGGPYGYTF. The CDR3 DNA reads TGTGCCAGCAGCCCCGGCGGTCCCTATGGCTACACCTTC.